These T cell receptor beta chains were read from a single sample in a study of cytomegalovirus exposure and HLA in healthy donors. Produced via immunoSEQ multiplex PCR; TCRdb's table is partial and in-frame only. The sample holds fewer than 80,000 clones; 70% to 75% are singletons and the top ten take roughly 5.2%. The sequenced sample was PBMCs. These receptors were obtained from a woman under 40 in good health and CMV-seronegative. CDR3s leave out the opening cysteine and the closing phenylalanine or tryptophan.

TRBJ2-1,TRBV5-1,ASSKEAGGGGEQF
TRBJ2-3,TRBV7-9,ASSPPRAGGPGDTQY
TRBJ1-1,TRBV4-2,ASSQQRYEAF
TRBJ2-3,TRBV7-9,ASSLKGGLVADTQY
TRBJ2-7,TRBV6-1,ASMEDRVYEQY
TRBJ2-5,TRBV7-3,ASSLSGLAGEETQY
TRBJ2-7,TRBV11-2,ASSVDRDYEQY
TRBJ1-5,TRBV7-8,ASSFFSGTGNNQPQH
TRBJ2-3,TRBV12-5,ASGLVQGVRRASSDTQY
TRBJ2-2,TRBV7-7,ASSLETSGIEGELF
TRBJ2-5,TRBV19,ASSATGGETQY
TRBJ2-7,TRBV5-1,ASSSPPGADYSYEQY
TRBJ2-3,TRBV30,AWSGLATDTDTQY
TRBJ1-2,TRBV28,AFDHDYGYP
TRBJ1-1,TRBV2,ASHSGEGLTEAF
TRBJ2-3,TRBV9,ASSVGIAGGGTDTQY
TRBJ2-3,TRBV6-5,ASSPFGGSTDTQY
TRBJ2-4,TRBV15,ATSINQLAGGVNIQY
TRBJ1-2,TRBV7-3,ASSTTAGGFTSNYGYT
TRBJ2-5,TRBV5-4,ASSSLAGGFQETQY
TRBJ2-7,TRBV9,ASSVQAGISYEQY
TRBJ2-6,TRBV6-1,ASSLDSGANVLT
TRBJ2-3,TRBV4-2,ASSQDRGRGSGTDTQY
TRBJ1-4,TRBV4-3,ASSQGGGGRSEKLF
TRBJ1-4,TRBV28,ASSLLGPRYEKLF
TRBJ2-7,TRBV5-4,ASSPRASGNSYEQY
TRBJ2-7,TRBV11-3,ASSATGGRQY
TRBJ2-3,TRBV28,ASRTGVPDTQY
TRBJ2-1,TRBV29-1,SVLRGNEQF
TRBJ2-1,TRBV5-1,ASSYLAGGSSYNEQF
TRBJ1-1,TRBV5-4,ASSLSQANTEAF
TRBJ2-1,TRBV6-5,ASSSAGTGLNEQF
TRBJ1-5,TRBV12-2,ASRLARAPLSNQPQH
TRBJ2-6,TRBV9,ASTGTAAALGANVLT
TRBJ2-2,TRBV15,ATSREGPAYTGELF
TRBJ2-2,TRBV28,ASSLDTGELF
TRBJ2-5,TRBV5-1,ASSFGSGTNLPLQETQY
.,TRBV5-1,ASSKDSFNYEQY
TRBJ2-1,TRBV2,ASSRLQIAGGPCEQF
TRBJ1-1,TRBV18,ASSPLQGELEAF
TRBJ2-5,TRBV19,ASSIDHAGQETQY
TRBJ1-1,TRBV30,AWGVSQGGTEAF
TRBJ1-5,TRBV27,ASSYRGLVSNQPQH
TRBJ2-3,TRBV7-9,ASSFLQGPHTDTQY
TRBJ1-1,TRBV9,ASSPTGYLEAF
TRBJ2-7,TRBV7-2,ASSSPLGCEQY
TRBJ2-2,TRBV7-2,ASSRRLAGRSTGELF
TRBJ2-1,TRBV5-4,ASSLTVLAGNYNEQF
TRBJ2-1,TRBV27,ASRPSGRSLNEQF
TRBJ1-4,TRBV7-8,ASSERDLSEKLF
TRBJ2-7,TRBV27,ASSFGLAGAYEQY
TRBJ2-1,TRBV6-1,ASSGRTSGKYNEQF
TRBJ2-1,TRBV6-4,ASSDSESSYNEQF
TRBJ2-7,TRBV25-1,ASTRGSGTKQY